The 14 T cell receptor beta chains below come from one sample, sequenced in a study of regulatory T cells in long-lasting Graves disease. Specified time point: newly diagnosed GD, antithyroid drugs for less than 3 months. From PBMCs, RNA was extracted and then used to make the TCR library. Arm-PCR of CDR3 regions and iRepertoire HTBI primers were used to build TCR beta libraries. TCRdb analysed the multiplex PCR reads with MiXCR anew, one entry per CDR3 protein. The profile shows 200,000 to 300,000 distinct CDR3 sequences, 20% of them singletons. The sample consisted of peripheral blood mononuclear cells (PBMCs), taken at new diagnosis, from a patient treated with antithyroid drugs. The source of these receptors is a female donor with Graves disease.

This clonotype was observed many times. This chain joins TRBV6-2 or TRBV6-3 and TRBJ2-7; the match to TRBD2 covers 7 bases. This CDR3 has 13 residues. J was trimmed by 5 bases and V by 10 bases; bases with no gene match: 11. CDR1 MNHEY and CDR2 SVGEGT come from the germline V gene. In nucleotides, the CDR3 is TGTGCCACCTCAGAGACTAGCAACGACGAGCAGTACTTC. It yields the protein CATSETSNDEQYF.

At least ten counts were recorded for this clonotype. The rearrangement uses TRBV9 and TRBJ2-1, with D possibly being TRBD2 (5 bases). CDR1 SGDLS and CDR2 YYNGEE come from the germline V gene. The CDR3 is made up of 14 amino acids. V lost 4 bases, J lost 8 bases, and 16 bases lay in between. The DNA for the CDR3 is TGTGCCAGCAGCCCCAGAGGCGGGTCGGATGAGCAGTTCTTC. Its protein is CASSPRGGSDEQFF.

This clonotype occurred many times. V and J are TRBV20-1 and TRBJ2-3; 12 bases fit TRBD2. The junction had 3 bases not matched to a gene; V was cut back by 0 bases and J by 5 bases. Germline lookup yields CDR1 DFQATT and CDR2 SNEGSKA (reference sequence). The CDR3 is 15 amino acids. The CDR3 here is CSARDGGLAGDTQYF. CDR3 DNA: TGCAGTGCTAGAGATGGGGGACTAGCGGGAGATACGCAGTATTTT.

This clonotype was observed many times. This chain uses TRBV2 with TRBJ2-5; 12 positions match TRBD2. The V gene's germline CDR1 is SNHLY and CDR2 FYNNEI. This CDR3 is built from 15 residues. V was clipped by 6 bases and J by 11 bases; unmatched bases: 13. The CDR3 sequence: CASRQTSGGREAQYF. For the CDR3, the DNA is TGTGCCAGCAGACAGACTAGCGGGGGCCGCGAGGCGCAGTACTTC.

A few counts support this clonotype. The V gene is TRBV4-3, the J gene TRBJ2-7; 7 bases map to TRBD2. With 4 bases clipped from V and 0 bases from J, the junction kept 6 bases outside the gene matches. The CDR3 sequence is 15 residues long. Germline CDR1 LGHNA, CDR2 YSLEER. CDR3 sequence (DNA): TGCGCCAGCAGCCGCCTAGCGGCGAGCTCCTACGAGCAGTACTTC. It translates to CASSRLAASSYEQYF.

V is TRBV18 and J is TRBJ2-2, with TRBD2 matching over 9 bases. The CDR3 is 18 residues long. Germline V gives CDR1 KGHSH, CDR2 LQKENI. J lost 7 bases, V lost 0 bases, and 12 bases had no gene match. In DNA form, the CDR3 reads TGTGCCAGCTCACCACCGCTTAATAGCGGGAGACCCGACGGGGAGCTGTTTTTT. Its protein is CASSPPLNSGRPDGELFF.

This clonotype has at least ten counts. V is TRBV5-5 and J is TRBJ1-1, with a weak D call TRBD1 (5 bases). The CDR3 totals 14 residues. Germline V CDR1 and CDR2: SGHKS, YYEKEE (reference sequence). V was shortened by 4 bases and J by 0 bases, with 10 bases between the two germline ends. The CDR3 reads CASSGGAMNTEAFF. The DNA of the CDR3 is TGTGCCAGCAGCGGGGGAGCCATGAACACTGAAGCTTTCTTT.

Note on this clonotype: This sequence may be a read error, since a much larger clone differs from it by one base. This sequence joins TRBV9 and TRBJ2-6, with D possibly TRBD1 on 6 matching bases. The CDR3 sequence is 19 residues long. Germline V gene lookup returns CDR1 SGDLS and CDR2 YYNGEE. The CDR3 sequence: CASSPIPGAVTSGSNVLTF. CDR3 bases: TGTGCCAGCAGCCCAATTCCAGGGGCCGTAACGTCTGGGTCCAACGTCCTGACTTTC.

At least ten counts were recorded for this clonotype. This chain links TRBV20-1 with TRBJ2-4; D unclear. Germline V gives CDR1 DFQATT, CDR2 SNEGSKA (reference sequence). The CDR3 has 13 amino acids. Trimming took off 6 bases at V and 0 bases at J, with 9 bases between the two ends. CDR3 DNA sequence: TGCAGTGCGGCCGACCTAGCCAAAAACATTCAGTACTTC. Its translation: CSAADLAKNIQYF.

The chain has TRBV7-2 and TRBJ1-4; TRBD1 matches 8 bases. CDR3 length equals 15 residues. J was trimmed by 0 bases and V by 4 bases; bases with no gene match: 1. Per germline, CDR1 SGHTA and CDR2 FQGNSA. This CDR3 reads CASSWTGSTNEKLFF. CDR3 in DNA: TGTGCCAGCAGCTGGACAGGGTCAACTAATGAAAAACTGTTTTTT.

At least ten counts were recorded for this clonotype. The rearrangement links TRBV4-3 to TRBJ2-2; 8 bases map to TRBD2. Per the germline V gene, CDR1 is LGHNA and CDR2 is YSLEER. V lost 0 bases and J lost 6; bases outside the gene matches: 6. CDR3 length equals 16 residues. The chain's CDR3 is CASSQDLGLGPGELFF. CDR3 in DNA: TGCGCCAGCAGCCAAGATCTGGGACTAGGCCCCGGGGAGCTGTTTTTT.

About this clonotype itself: A read error may be the cause here, since a much bigger clone is one base away. The chain combines TRBV15 with TRBJ2-1; 7 positions match TRBD1. The CDR3 contains 13 residues. The J segment lost 8 bases and the V segment lost 4 bases, leaving 5 bases of the junction unmatched. Germline lookup yields CDR1 LNHNV and CDR2 YYDKDF (reference sequence). DNA of the CDR3: TGTGCCACCAGCATGGGACAGATCGATGAGCAGTTCTTC. Protein sequence: CATSMGQIDEQFF.

At least ten counts were recorded for this clonotype. The rearrangement uses TRBV7-2 and TRBJ2-1, with TRBD2 as a possible D gene (6 bases). V gave up 1 base and J gave up 3 bases, with 13 bases separating them. CDR3 length: 16 amino acids. Germline CDR1 reads SGHTA; CDR2 reads FQGNSA. As DNA, the CDR3 is TGTGCCAGCAGCTTAGTCGGGACTGAGCGCTACAATGAGCAGTTCTTC. The encoded protein is CASSLVGTERYNEQFF.

This clonotype was seen at least ten times. CDR3 protein: CASSSRGTGGETGELFF. The CDR3 DNA reads as TGTGCCAGCAGCTCCCGCGGGACAGGGGGCGAAACCGGGGAGCTGTTTTTT. This rearrangement joins TRBV11-2 to TRBJ2-2; TRBD1 matches at 12 bases. J lost 5 bases, V lost 4 bases, and 8 bases had no gene match. The CDR3 has 17 amino acids. Germline V CDR1 and CDR2: SGHAT, FQNNGV.